The TCR beta chain under discussion was sequenced for a study of a mutant IDH1 vaccine in newly diagnosed glioma. Notes on the study in general: It was about 93% of patients that developed vaccine-induced immune responses. Pseudoprogression showed no apparent link to changes in top peripheral T cell clonotypes.

The time point denotes: week 47, end of study. Vaccination comprised doses that each held 300 ug of mutant IDH1 20-mer peptide, plus topical imiquimod. The germline V gene has CDR1 LNHNV and CDR2 YYDKDF (reference sequence). This CDR3 has 17 amino acids. V was pared by 1 base and J by 8 bases, with 21 bases between. Assay used: immunoSEQ multiplex PCR; TCRdb lists only in-frame clones, some missing. The data show fewer than 55,000 clones, around three fifths seen once. For this clone: Antigen unknown.

The genes are TRBV15 and TRBJ1-5, with D perhaps TRBD1 (5 bases). This clonotype was sampled from a man aged 35 to 55 with glioma. Some clones in this sample may be carry-over from other donors' samples. The input for sequencing was peripheral blood mononuclear cells (PBMCs), taken from a glioma patient whose treatment included an IDH1 peptide vaccine. The CDR3 bases are TGTGCCACCAGCAGAGGGGGACCCGGGAGGGACCCAAAGCCCCAGCATTTT. This gives the protein CATSRGGPGRDPKPQHF.